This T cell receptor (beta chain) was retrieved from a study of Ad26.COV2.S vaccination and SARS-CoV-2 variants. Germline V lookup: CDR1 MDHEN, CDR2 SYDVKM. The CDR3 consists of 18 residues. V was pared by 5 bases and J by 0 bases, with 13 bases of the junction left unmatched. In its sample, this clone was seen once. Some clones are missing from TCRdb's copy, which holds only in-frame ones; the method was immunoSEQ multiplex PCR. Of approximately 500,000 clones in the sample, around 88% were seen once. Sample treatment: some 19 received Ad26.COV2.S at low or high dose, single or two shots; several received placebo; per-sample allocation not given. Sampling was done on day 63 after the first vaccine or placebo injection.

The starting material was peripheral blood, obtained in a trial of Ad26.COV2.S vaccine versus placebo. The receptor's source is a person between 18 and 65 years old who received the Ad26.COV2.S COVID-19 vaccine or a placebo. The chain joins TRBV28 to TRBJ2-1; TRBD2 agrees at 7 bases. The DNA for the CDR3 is TGTGCCAGCAGTGGGGGGGGTGGCGGGAGCGGCTCCTACAATGAGCAGTTCTTC. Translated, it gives CASSGGGGGSGSYNEQFF.